The 19 T cell receptor beta chains below come from one sample, sequenced in a study of a mutant IDH1 vaccine in newly diagnosed glioma. Sample time point: baseline, week 1 (first vaccination visit). As for treatment: pre-vaccination baseline after standard-of-care therapy. TCRdb's copy holds only in-frame clones and misses some; the assay was immunoSEQ multiplex PCR. This table holds some 90,000 clones, around 80% found once. The sample was PBMCs, taken from a glioma patient treated with radiotherapy, temozolomide or both. The receptors stem from a man aged 35-49 years with glioma. Some clones in this sample may be carry-over from other donors' samples.

The chain combines TRBV30 with TRBJ2-1; 8 nucleotides align to TRBD1. J was trimmed by 4 bases and V by 2 bases; bases with no gene match: 4. This CDR3 has 14 amino acids. CDR1 and CDR2 (germline): GTSNPN, SVGIG (reference sequence). DNA of the CDR3: TGTGCCTGGAGTATCAGGGGGCTTTACAATGAGCAGTTCTTC. It specifies CAWSIRGLYNEQFF.

In this sample, this clone turned up a few times. The chain combines TRBV19 with TRBJ1-3; 8 positions match TRBD1. This CDR3 has 16 residues. The V gene's germline CDR1 is LNHDA and CDR2 SQIVND (reference sequence). J gave up 0 bases and V 4 bases, and 5 bases lay outside the gene matches. CDR3 sequence reads: CASSTDRGHSGNTIYF. The CDR3 nucleotides read TGTGCCAGTAGTACTGACAGGGGACACTCTGGAAACACCATATATTTT.

V is TRBV11-2 and J is TRBJ2-7; D is ambiguous. This CDR3 spans 15 amino acids. Trimming removed 2 bases at V and 0 bases at J, with 11 bases between. CDR1 is SGHAT, CDR2 FQNNGV, per germline. CDR3 amino acids: CASSLTPESSYEQYF. The CDR3 bases are TGTGCCAGCAGCTTAACCCCCGAAAGCTCCTACGAGCAGTACTTC.

V usage is TRBV30 and J usage is TRBJ2-3; maybe TRBD2 (7 bases). The ends were cut back, 2 bases at V and 6 bases at J, with 12 bases in the middle. Germline assignment: CDR1 GTSNPN and CDR2 SVGIG (reference sequence). This CDR3 comprises 13 residues. For the CDR3, the DNA is TGTGCCTGGAGTCGGGGGGCGGCGGATACGCAGTATTTT. This encodes CAWSRGAADTQYF.

The chain combines TRBV13 with TRBJ2-2; D unclear. The CDR3 has 16 amino acids. Per germline, CDR1 PRHDT and CDR2 FYEKMQ (reference sequence). Trimming stripped 3 bases from V and 0 bases from J, with 11 bases between. The CDR3: CASSFSFSANTGELFF. DNA for the CDR3: TGTGCCAGCAGCTTTTCTTTCAGCGCGAACACCGGGGAGCTGTTTTTT.

The genes are TRBV30 and TRBJ1-1; D is uncertain. The germline V gene encodes CDR1 GTSNPN and CDR2 SVGIG (reference sequence). The V gene lost 2 bases and the J gene lost 8 bases, with 12 bases spanning the gap. CDR3 length equals 12 residues. CDR3 nucleotide sequence: TGTGCCTGGAGTCGTGGTACAATCGAAGCTTTCTTT. As protein: CAWSRGTIEAFF.

This chain joins TRBV6-5 and TRBJ2-7; 8 bases align to TRBD2. The CDR3 covers 14 residues. CDR1 and CDR2 (germline): MNHEY, SVGAGI. Trimming removed 8 bases from V and 6 bases from J; junction bases left unmatched: 12. CDR3 region: CASAVVSGGSEQYF. Written as DNA, the CDR3 is TGTGCCAGCGCGGTGGTAAGCGGGGGAAGCGAGCAGTACTTC.

The chain joins TRBV10-1 to TRBJ2-5, with D perhaps given as TRBD1 or TRBD2 (5 bases each). The CDR3 consists of 13 residues. In germline, CDR1 is WNHNN, CDR2 SYGVQD (reference sequence). V was cut by 3 bases and J by 2 bases, with 7 bases left in between. The CDR3 DNA follows: TGCGCCAGCAGTGACGGGGCTCAAGAGACCCAGTACTTC. It specifies CASSDGAQETQYF.

This clone was seen more than once but under ten times. The chain links TRBV6-5 to TRBJ2-7; 10 nucleotides agree with TRBD1. Germline CDR1 and CDR2: MNHEY and SVGAGI. There are 14 residues in the CDR3. V dropped 4 bases and J dropped 2; count of bases not matched to a gene: 2. CDR3 in amino acids: CASSSGQGTYEQYF. Here the CDR3 DNA reads TGTGCCAGCAGTTCGGGACAGGGGACCTACGAGCAGTACTTC.

This clone is a singleton in its sample. CDR3 sequence: CARSQGQGTGELFF. The CDR3 nucleotides read TGCGCCAGATCACAGGGCCAAGGGACCGGGGAGCTGTTTTTT. V and J are TRBV10-2 and TRBJ2-2, with D possibly being TRBD1 (6 bases). The V end lost 9 bases, the J end lost 5 bases, and 16 bases lay between the germline ends. The germline V gene encodes CDR1 WSHSY and CDR2 SAAADI. This CDR3 region has 14 residues.

This chain connects TRBV13 to TRBJ1-2; no clear D. Trimming took off 2 bases at V and 2 bases at J, with 9 bases between the two ends. Germline assignment: CDR1 PRHDT and CDR2 FYEKMQ (reference sequence). This CDR3 has 14 amino acids. CDR3 DNA: TGTGCCAGCAGCTTACTTAACGAGAACTATGGCTACACCTTC. Translated, it gives CASSLLNENYGYTF.

The chain has TRBV5-6 and TRBJ1-2; 7 bases map to TRBD1. Germline V CDR1 and CDR2: SGHDT, YYEEEE. This CDR3 has 13 residues. V was pared by 0 bases and J by 5 bases, with 1 base of the junction left unmatched. CDR3 nucleotides: TGTGCCAGCAGCTTGGACAGGGGATATGGCTACACCTTC. Protein sequence: CASSLDRGYGYTF.

This clone was detected once. J is TRBJ2-5 and V is TRBV5-1; the match to TRBD2 covers 8 bases. Unmatched junction bases numbered 19, after V lost 6 bases and J lost 9 bases. Looked up from germline, CDR1 is SGHRS and CDR2 is YFSETQ. The CDR3 length is 16 residues. CDR3 residues: CASTSTASGPARAQYF. In DNA, the CDR3 is TGCGCCAGCACCTCCACGGCTAGCGGGCCGGCAAGGGCCCAGTACTTC.

The chain carries TRBV14 and TRBJ1-1; the D is unclear. The germline V gene has CDR1 SGHDN and CDR2 FVKESK. Deletions cut 1 base from V and 4 bases from J, with 7 bases between. CDR3 length equals 13 residues. The chain's CDR3 is CASSQARGTEAFF. CDR3 nucleotides: TGTGCCAGCAGCCAAGCCCGGGGCACTGAAGCTTTCTTT.

This chain uses TRBV25-1 with TRBJ1-2, with TRBD1 matching over 10 bases. Germline V gene data show CDR1 as MGHDK and CDR2 as SYGVNS. The CDR3 covers 16 residues. With 1 base clipped from V and 6 bases from J, the junction kept 8 bases outside the gene matches. CDR3 sequence (DNA): TGTGCCAGCAGTGAATTGGGGACAGGGGAGGTGAATGGCTACACCTTC. Translation gives CASSELGTGEVNGYTF.

The chain employs TRBV6-5 and TRBJ2-7; D is unresolved. V gave up 3 bases and J gave up 3 bases, with 12 bases separating them. This CDR3 spans 14 amino acids. The V gene's germline CDR1 is MNHEY and CDR2 SVGAGI. CDR3 in amino acids: CASSYRAGFYEQYF. For the CDR3, the DNA is TGTGCCAGCAGTTATAGGGCAGGCTTCTACGAGCAGTACTTC.

This chain uses TRBV5-1 with TRBJ1-2; possible D gene TRBD1, 6 bases. Trimming took off 3 bases at V and 7 bases at J, with 10 bases between the two ends. The CDR3 is 12 amino acids. Germline-derived CDR1 and CDR2 are SGHRS and YFSETQ. CDR3 protein: CASSSGVGGYTF. The CDR3 nucleotides read TGCGCCAGCAGCTCAGGGGTTGGTGGCTACACCTTC.

The chain combines TRBV6-5 with TRBJ1-2, with D perhaps TRBD1 (5 bases). Per the germline V gene, CDR1 is MNHEY and CDR2 is SVGAGI. The length of the CDR3 is 15 residues. V gave up 0 bases and J gave up 6 bases, with 14 bases separating them. The CDR3 DNA follows: TGTGCCAGCAGTTACTCAACGGGGGTGAAGGATGGCTACACCTTC. The encoded protein is CASSYSTGVKDGYTF.

This clone was seen a few times. The rearrangement uses TRBV5-6 and TRBJ1-1; D gene unclear. Trimming removed 0 bases at V and 1 base at J, with 13 bases between. This CDR3 contains 16 residues. Germline values: CDR1 SGHDT, CDR2 YYEEEE. The CDR3 spells CASSLEVGQANTEAFF. The CDR3 nucleotides are TGTGCCAGCAGCTTGGAGGTGGGCCAGGCGAACACTGAAGCTTTCTTT. Looking up the rest from reference TRBV5-6 and TRBJ1-1 gives the full variable domain: DAGVTQSPTHLIKTRGQQVTLRCSPKSGHDTVSWYQQALGQGPQFIFQYYEEEERQRGNFPDRFSGHQFPNYSSELNVNALLLGDSALYLCASSLEVGQANTEAFFGQGTRLTVV.